These 10 T cell receptor beta chains were sequenced from one sample in a study of blood T cell repertoires in COVID-19. Profiling relied on immunoSEQ multiplex PCR, and the TCRdb table lists in-frame clones only, not all of them. Of more than 110,000 clones in the sample, 65% to 85% are singletons; the top ten hold 4%. Sequencing input: peripheral blood. These receptors originate from a woman aged 55-70 years with acute or convalescent COVID-19.

This clone was seen ten or more times. The V call is TRBV28, the J call TRBJ1-5; perhaps TRBD1 as D (6 bases). CDR3 length: 15 residues. The V gene lost 5 bases and the J gene lost 7 bases, with 18 bases spanning the gap. CDR1 MDHEN and CDR2 SYDVKM come from the germline V gene. CDR3 amino acids: CASSVHQGGWQPQHF. The CDR3 DNA is TGTGCCAGCAGTGTACACCAAGGGGGTTGGCAGCCCCAGCATTTT.

The chain combines TRBV19 with TRBJ1-2; no definite D call. The CDR3 has 14 amino acids. Germline CDR1 is LNHDA and CDR2 is SQIVND (reference sequence). V was clipped by 7 bases and J by 4 bases, with 16 bases between them. In DNA, the CDR3 is TGTGCCAGTAAACAGCTTGAGAAGATCTATGGCTACACCTTC. It specifies CASKQLEKIYGYTF.

The chain is built from TRBV19 and TRBJ1-1, with no clear D. V was trimmed by 3 bases and J by 7 bases, leaving 9 bases between them. The CDR3 is made up of 12 amino acids. Germline values: CDR1 LNHDA, CDR2 SQIVND (reference sequence). The chain's CDR3 is CASSIPFGEAFF. CDR3 nucleotides: TGTGCCAGTAGTATCCCTTTCGGTGAAGCTTTCTTT.

DNA for the CDR3: TGTGCCAGCAGCTTAGCAGGGGGAACGGGAAACACCATATATTTT. It yields the protein CASSLAGGTGNTIYF. This sequence joins TRBV7-2 and TRBJ1-3, with D possibly being TRBD1 (6 bases). V was trimmed by 0 bases and J by 4 bases, leaving 10 bases between them. In germline, CDR1 is SGHTA, CDR2 FQGNSA. This CDR3 has 15 amino acids.

The genes are TRBV19 and TRBJ2-2; possibly TRBD2 for D (6 bases). This CDR3 contains 15 residues. Germline-derived CDR1 and CDR2 are LNHDA and SQIVND (reference sequence). With 3 bases removed from V and 5 bases from J, the gap between germline ends came to 13 bases. The CDR3 bases are TGTGCCAGTAGTATGTCGGGGGTCGGGACCGGGGAGCTGTTTTTT. Protein: CASSMSGVGTGELFF.

The chain couples TRBV7-3 to TRBJ1-1; 7 bases map to TRBD1. Germline assignment: CDR1 SGHTA and CDR2 FQGTGA. Trimming cost V 5 bases and J 0 bases; bases outside gene matches: 3. The CDR3 sequence is 14 residues long. The CDR3 loop reads CASSPQGMNTEAFF. CDR3 sequence (DNA): TGTGCCAGCAGCCCACAGGGGATGAACACTGAAGCTTTCTTT. Drawing the rest from reference TRBV7-3 and TRBJ1-1, the complete variable domain is GAGVSQTPSNKVTEKGKYVELRCDPISGHTALYWYRQSLGQGPEFLIYFQGTGAADDSGLPNDRFFAVRPEGSVSTLKIQRTERGDSAVYLCASSPQGMNTEAFFGQGTRLTVV.

The chain has TRBV7-3 and TRBJ1-2; 9 bases align to TRBD1. Germline CDR1 SGHTA, CDR2 FQGTGA. The trim removed 3 bases at V and 5 bases at J, leaving 7 bases unmatched. CDR3 length: 15 amino acids. The chain's CDR3 is CASSFTGGGGYGYTF. CDR3 in DNA: TGTGCCAGCAGCTTCACAGGGGGCGGTGGGTATGGCTACACCTTC. Full variable domain (missing parts from reference TRBV7-3 and TRBJ1-2): GAGVSQTPSNKVTEKGKYVELRCDPISGHTALYWYRQSLGQGPEFLIYFQGTGAADDSGLPNDRFFAVRPEGSVSTLKIQRTERGDSAVYLCASSFTGGGGYGYTFGSGTRLTVV.

The chain couples TRBV30 to TRBJ1-6; D is uncertain. Germline V gene data show CDR1 as GTSNPN and CDR2 as SVGIG (reference sequence). The V end lost 0 bases, the J end lost 6 bases, and 3 bases lay between the germline ends. CDR3 size: 12 residues. In DNA, the CDR3 is TGTGCCTGGAGTGTCGGTAATTCACCCCTCCACTTT. Its protein product is CAWSVGNSPLHF.

This clone was recorded only once. The rearrangement joins TRBV6-2 or TRBV6-3 to TRBJ2-7; 11 bases align to TRBD2. CDR3 length: 16 amino acids. Germline V gene sequence: CDR1 MNHEY, CDR2 SVGEGT. V gave up 5 bases and J gave up 3 bases; unmatched junction bases: 9. The chain's CDR3 is CASSPPLLAGGYEQYF. As DNA, the CDR3 is TGTGCCAGCAGTCCCCCCCTCCTAGCGGGAGGCTACGAGCAGTACTTC.

This clone has only a few counts. The V and J genes are TRBV3-1 (or the pseudogene TRBV3-2) and TRBJ2-7; 7 bases are a match to TRBD2. Germline CDR1 LGHDT, CDR2 YNNKEL (reference sequence). J was trimmed by 10 bases and V by 4 bases; bases with no gene match: 13. This CDR3 is built from 14 residues. This CDR3 is CASSPMGRELEQYF. CDR3 DNA: TGTGCCAGCAGCCCAATGGGGCGGGAGCTCGAACAGTACTTC.